Below are 9 T cell receptor beta chains sequenced from a single sample in a study of cytomegalovirus exposure and HLA in healthy donors. PCR used 60 Vbeta primers and 13 Jbeta primers. The table came from immunoSEQ multiplex PCR; TCRdb's copy has only in-frame clones and leaves some out. The repertoire holds 85,000 to 130,000 clones, around 80% seen once, with approximately 2% in the top ten. Material for sequencing was PBMCs. The source of these receptors is a woman aged 40 to 49 in good health and CMV-seronegative.

The V call is TRBV7-3, the J call TRBJ1-1; 7 nucleotides align to TRBD1. Germline lookup yields CDR1 SGHTA and CDR2 FQGTGA. The CDR3 is made up of 13 amino acids. V was clipped by 6 bases and J by 1 base; unmatched bases: 2. Here the CDR3 reads CASRGDRNTEAFF. The CDR3 DNA reads as TGTGCCAGCAGGGGGGACAGGAACACTGAAGCTTTCTTT.

The V and J genes are TRBV30 and TRBJ2-7; weak D call: TRBD2 (6 bases). CDR1 and CDR2 (germline): GTSNPN, SVGIG (reference sequence). V lost 5 bases and J lost 3, with 32 bases in between. The CDR3 is 19 residues long. DNA of the CDR3: TGTGCCTGGCGGAGGAGACTATCGGGTATAAGGGACTTGGACTACGAGCAGTACTTC. Protein sequence: CAWRRRLSGIRDLDYEQYF.

This sequence joins TRBV18 and TRBJ1-1, with D possibly TRBD1 on 5 matching bases. This CDR3 comprises 14 residues. V was clipped by 3 bases and J by 10 bases, with 18 bases between them. The germline gives CDR1 KGHSH, CDR2 LQKENI. CDR3 DNA: TGTGCCAGCTCACCTACTGGGGTGACAGCTACAGCTTTCTTT. Residues: CASSPTGVTATAFF.

V is TRBV28 and J is TRBJ2-1; 13 nucleotides match TRBD2. The ends lost 5 bases at V and 1 base at J; junction bases unmatched: 8. Per germline, CDR1 MDHEN and CDR2 SYDVKM. The length of the CDR3 is 18 residues. CDR3 nucleotide sequence: TGTGCCAGCAGTGGACTAGCGGGAGTTTTGGAGTCCTACAATGAGCAGTTCTTC. The encoded protein is CASSGLAGVLESYNEQFF.

This clone was seen more than once but under ten times. CDR3 DNA: TGTGCCACCGCGGGGTATAGCAATCAGCCCCAGCATTTT. This codes for CATAGYSNQPQHF. The chain links TRBV15 to TRBJ1-5; D is unclear. V was pared by 8 bases and J by 0 bases, with 8 bases between. This CDR3 has 13 residues. Germline V gene data show CDR1 as LNHNV and CDR2 as YYDKDF (reference sequence).

This clone occurred once. In DNA form, the CDR3 reads TGCGCCAGCAGCTCCGGGGGATTAGGGACGGAGCAGTACTTC. Amino acids: CASSSGGLGTEQYF. The rearrangement uses TRBV4-3 and TRBJ2-7; D perhaps matches TRBD2 (6 bases). V was clipped by 5 bases and J by 7 bases, with 18 bases between them. The germline CDR1 and CDR2 sequences are LGHNA and YSLEER. CDR3 length: 14 residues.

The rearrangement uses TRBV27 and TRBJ2-7, with a possible D match to TRBD2 (6 bases). From germline, CDR1 is MNHEY and CDR2 SMNVEV (reference sequence). Trimming took 6 bases from V and 6 from J, leaving 33 bases between them. CDR3 length: 19 residues. CDR3 nucleotide sequence: TGTGCCAGCAGCCCTATCACGACCGGCTTAGGTCCCCTTAGCGGCGAGCAGTACTTC. Its protein product is CASSPITTGLGPLSGEQYF.

V and J are TRBV19 and TRBJ2-4; D is possibly TRBD2 (6 bases). Trimming took off 6 bases at V and 1 base at J, with 19 bases between the two ends. Germline CDR1 reads LNHDA; CDR2 reads SQIVND (reference sequence). There are 17 residues in the CDR3. CDR3 sequence reads: CASSPGEDSRAKNIQYF. In nucleotides, the CDR3 is TGTGCCAGTAGCCCGGGGGAGGATTCTCGGGCCAAAAACATTCAGTACTTC.

This chain links TRBV18 with TRBJ1-6, with TRBD1 matching 11 bases. Germline CDR1 reads KGHSH; CDR2 reads LQKENI. The CDR3 length is 15 residues. V lost 6 bases, J lost 10 bases, and 8 bases stayed unmatched. Here the CDR3 reads CASSLGQGAGSPLHF. CDR3 DNA: TGTGCCAGCTCCCTCGGACAGGGGGCTGGCTCACCCCTCCACTTT.